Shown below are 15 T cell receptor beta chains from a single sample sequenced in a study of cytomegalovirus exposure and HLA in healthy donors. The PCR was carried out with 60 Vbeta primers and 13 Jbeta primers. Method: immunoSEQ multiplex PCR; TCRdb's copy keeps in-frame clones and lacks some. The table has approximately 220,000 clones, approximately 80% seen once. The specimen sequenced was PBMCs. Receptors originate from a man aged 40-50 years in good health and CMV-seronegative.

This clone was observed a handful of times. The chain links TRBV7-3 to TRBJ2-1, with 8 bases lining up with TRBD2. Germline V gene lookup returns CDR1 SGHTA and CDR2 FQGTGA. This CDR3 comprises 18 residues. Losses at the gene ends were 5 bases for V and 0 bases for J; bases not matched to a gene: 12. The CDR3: CASSRRGSGTYSYNEQFF. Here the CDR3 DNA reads TGTGCCAGCAGCCGGCGGGGTAGCGGGACGTACTCCTACAATGAGCAGTTCTTC.

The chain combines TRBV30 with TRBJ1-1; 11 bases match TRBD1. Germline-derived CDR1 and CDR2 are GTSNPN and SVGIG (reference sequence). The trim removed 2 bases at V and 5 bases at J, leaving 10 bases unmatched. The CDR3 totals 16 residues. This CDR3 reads CAWSSGTGGVWTEAFF. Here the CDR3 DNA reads TGTGCCTGGAGTTCCGGGACAGGGGGTGTCTGGACTGAAGCTTTCTTT.

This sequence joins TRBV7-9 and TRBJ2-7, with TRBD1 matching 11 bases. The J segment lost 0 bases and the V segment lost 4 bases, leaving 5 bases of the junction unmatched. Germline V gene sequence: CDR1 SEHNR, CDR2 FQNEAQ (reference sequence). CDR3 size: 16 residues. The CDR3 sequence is CASSSGQGVLSYEQYF. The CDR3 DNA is TGTGCCAGCAGCTCGGGACAGGGGGTTCTCTCCTACGAGCAGTACTTC. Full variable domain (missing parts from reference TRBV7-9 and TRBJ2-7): DTGVSQNPRHKITKRGQNVTFRCDPISEHNRLYWYRQTLGQGPEFLTYFQNEAQLEKSRLLSDRFSAERPKGSFSTLEIQRTEQGDSAMYLCASSSGQGVLSYEQYFGPGTRLTVT.

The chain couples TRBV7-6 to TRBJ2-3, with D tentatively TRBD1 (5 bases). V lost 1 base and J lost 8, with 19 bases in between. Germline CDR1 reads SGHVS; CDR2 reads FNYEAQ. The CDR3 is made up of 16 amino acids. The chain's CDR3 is CASSLEPGLHMGTQYF. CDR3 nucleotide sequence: TGTGCCAGCAGCTTAGAACCAGGGCTTCATATGGGTACGCAGTATTTT. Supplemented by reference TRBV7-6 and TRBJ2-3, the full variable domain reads GAGVSQSPRYKVTKRGQDVALRCDPISGHVSLYWYRQALGQGPEFLTYFNYEAQQDKSGLPNDRFSAERPEGSISTLTIQRTEQRDSAMYRCASSLEPGLHMGTQYFGPGTRLTVL.

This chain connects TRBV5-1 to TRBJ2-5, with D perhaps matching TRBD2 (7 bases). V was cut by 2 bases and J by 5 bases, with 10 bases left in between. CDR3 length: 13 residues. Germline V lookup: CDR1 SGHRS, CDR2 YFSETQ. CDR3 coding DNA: TGCGCCAGCAGCTTAGGGGGGGAGGAGACCCAGTACTTC. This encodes CASSLGGEETQYF.

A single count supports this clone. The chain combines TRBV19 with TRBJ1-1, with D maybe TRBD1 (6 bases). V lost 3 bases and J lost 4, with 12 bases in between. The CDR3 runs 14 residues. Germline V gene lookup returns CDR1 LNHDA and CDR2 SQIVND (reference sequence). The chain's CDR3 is CASSILAGATEAFF. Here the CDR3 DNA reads TGTGCCAGTAGTATTTTGGCGGGGGCCACTGAAGCTTTCTTT.

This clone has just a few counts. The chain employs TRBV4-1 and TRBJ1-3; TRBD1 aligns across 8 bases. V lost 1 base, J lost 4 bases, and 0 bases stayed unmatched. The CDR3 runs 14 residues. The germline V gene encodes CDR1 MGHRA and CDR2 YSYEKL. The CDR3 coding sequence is TGCGCCAGCAGCCAAGCAGGGGGCGGAAACACCATATATTTT. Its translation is CASSQAGGGNTIYF.

The CDR3 DNA follows: TGTGCCAGTAGTGGCGGGGGGGCCCTTCGTAATGAGCAGTTCTTC. It yields the protein CASSGGGALRNEQFF. V gene TRBV19 combines with J gene TRBJ2-1, with 9 bases aligning to TRBD2. After removal of 5 bases from V and 7 bases from J, the junction contained 9 bases not matched to a gene. Germline V gives CDR1 LNHDA, CDR2 SQIVND (reference sequence). The CDR3 runs to 15 residues.

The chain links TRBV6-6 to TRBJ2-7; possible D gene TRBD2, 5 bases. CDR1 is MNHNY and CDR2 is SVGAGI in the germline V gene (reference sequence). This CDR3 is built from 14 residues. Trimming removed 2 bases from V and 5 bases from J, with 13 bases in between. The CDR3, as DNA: TGTGCCAGCAGTTACGAGAAGAATAGCGACGAGCAGTACTTC. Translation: CASSYEKNSDEQYF.

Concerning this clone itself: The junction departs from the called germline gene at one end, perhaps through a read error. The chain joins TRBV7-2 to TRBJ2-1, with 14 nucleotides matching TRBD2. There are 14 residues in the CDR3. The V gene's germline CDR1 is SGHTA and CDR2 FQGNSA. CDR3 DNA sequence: TGTGCCAGCAGCCCATCCGGGACTAGCGGGAGTTTGATCTTC. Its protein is CASSPSGTSGSLIF.

CDR3 DNA: TGTGCCAGCCTTGACCTGACGGGGCGGGAGCCCTTAAATGAGCAGTTCTTC. This codes for CASLDLTGREPLNEQFF. V is TRBV28 and J is TRBJ2-1; 7 nucleotides agree with TRBD2. The CDR3 has 17 residues. Germline V gives CDR1 MDHEN, CDR2 SYDVKM. V trimming: 8 bases; J trimming: 7 bases; junction bases outside the gene matches: 20.

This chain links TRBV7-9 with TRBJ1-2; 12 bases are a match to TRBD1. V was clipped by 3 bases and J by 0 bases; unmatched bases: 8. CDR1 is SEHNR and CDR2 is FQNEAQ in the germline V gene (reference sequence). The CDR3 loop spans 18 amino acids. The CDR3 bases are TGTGCCAGCAGCTTGGGGGACAGGGGGCTAAGAGCTAACTATGGCTACACCTTC. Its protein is CASSLGDRGLRANYGYTF.

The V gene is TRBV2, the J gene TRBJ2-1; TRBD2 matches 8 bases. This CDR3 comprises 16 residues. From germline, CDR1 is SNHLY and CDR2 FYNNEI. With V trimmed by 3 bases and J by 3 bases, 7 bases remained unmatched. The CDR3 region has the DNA TGTGCCAGCAGTGAGGGAGCGGGAGTCTACTACAATGAGCAGTTCTTC. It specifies CASSEGAGVYYNEQFF.

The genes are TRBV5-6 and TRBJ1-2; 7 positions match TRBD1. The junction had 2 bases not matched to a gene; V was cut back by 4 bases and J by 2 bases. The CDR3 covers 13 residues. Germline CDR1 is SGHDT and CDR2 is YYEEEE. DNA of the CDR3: TGTGCCAGCAGCCAGGGACAGAACTATGGCTACACCTTC. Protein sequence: CASSQGQNYGYTF.

CDR3 residues: CASRPGTSGGYSTGELFF. CDR3 nucleotide sequence: TGTGCCAGCAGACCAGGGACTAGCGGGGGGTATTCCACCGGGGAGCTGTTTTTT. This rearrangement joins TRBV11-2 to TRBJ2-2; TRBD2 matches at 15 bases. This CDR3 region has 18 residues. The germline V gene encodes CDR1 SGHAT and CDR2 FQNNGV. V shed 6 bases and J 4 bases; nucleotides not matched to a gene: 9.